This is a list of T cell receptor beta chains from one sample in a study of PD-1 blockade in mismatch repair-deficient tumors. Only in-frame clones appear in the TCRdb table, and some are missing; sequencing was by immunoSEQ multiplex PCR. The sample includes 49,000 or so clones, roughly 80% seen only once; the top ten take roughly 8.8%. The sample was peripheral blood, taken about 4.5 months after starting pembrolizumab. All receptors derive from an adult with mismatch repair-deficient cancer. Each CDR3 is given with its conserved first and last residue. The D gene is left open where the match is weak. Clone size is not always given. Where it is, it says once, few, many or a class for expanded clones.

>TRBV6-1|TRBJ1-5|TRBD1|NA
CASRKGAGQPQHF
TGTGCCAGCAGGAAGGGGGCGGGTCAGCCCCAGCATTTT
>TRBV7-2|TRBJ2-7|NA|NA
CASSLGGEGYEQYF
TGTGCCAGCAGCTTAGGAGGGGAAGGGTACGAGCAGTACTTC
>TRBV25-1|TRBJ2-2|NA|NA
CASSPEARGIGELFF
TGTGCCAGCAGTCCAGAAGCTCGGGGGATCGGGGAGCTGTTTTTT
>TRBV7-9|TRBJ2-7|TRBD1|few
CASSAAGTETYEQYF
TGTGCCAGCAGCGCCGCCGGGACAGAAACCTACGAGCAGTACTTC
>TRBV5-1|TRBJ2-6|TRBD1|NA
CASGDSSGANVLTF
TGCGCCAGCGGGGACAGCTCTGGGGCCAACGTCCTGACTTTC
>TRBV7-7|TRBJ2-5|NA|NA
CASSLKEAETQYF
TGTGCTAGCAGCCTTAAGGAGGCTGAGACCCAGTACTTC
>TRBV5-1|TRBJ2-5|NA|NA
CASSLAEETQYF
TGCGCCAGCAGCTTGGCCGAAGAGACCCAGTACTTC
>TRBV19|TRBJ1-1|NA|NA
CASSIESEAFF
TGTGCCAGTAGTATCGAGAGTGAAGCTTTCTTT
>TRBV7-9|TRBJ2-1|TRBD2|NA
CASTLTSGRAAINEQFF
TGTGCCAGCACCCTGACTAGCGGGAGGGCCGCCATCAATGAGCAGTTCTTC
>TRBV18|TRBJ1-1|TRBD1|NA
CASSPQGARVTEAFF
TGTGCCAGCTCACCCCAGGGGGCAAGAGTCACTGAAGCTTTCTTT
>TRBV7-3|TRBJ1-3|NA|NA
CASSLTPREAGNTIYF
TGTGCCAGCAGCTTAACGCCCAGGGAAGCTGGAAACACCATATATTTT
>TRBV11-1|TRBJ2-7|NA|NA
CASSPSLVQYF
TGTGCCAGCAGCCCCAGTTTGGTGCAGTACTTC
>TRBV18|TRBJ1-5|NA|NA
CASSPDNQPQHF
TGTGCCAGCTCACCGGACAATCAGCCCCAGCATTTT
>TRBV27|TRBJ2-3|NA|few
CASSLPGDPSEGTDTQYF
TGTGCCAGCAGTTTACCGGGGGATCCCTCAGAGGGTACAGATACGCAGTATTTT
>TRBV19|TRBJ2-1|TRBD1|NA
CASSPGQGYNEQFF
TGTGCCAGTAGTCCGGGACAGGGATACAATGAGCAGTTCTTC
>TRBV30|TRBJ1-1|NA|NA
CAWSGGFEAFF
TGTGCCTGGAGTGGTGGGTTTGAAGCTTTCTTT
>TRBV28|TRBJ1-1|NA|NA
CASSLGRVAEAFF
TGTGCCAGCAGTTTGGGCAGGGTCGCTGAAGCTTTCTTT
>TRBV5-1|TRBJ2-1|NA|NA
CASSHGSSYNEQFF
TGCGCCAGCAGCCACGGGAGCTCCTACAATGAGCAGTTCTTC
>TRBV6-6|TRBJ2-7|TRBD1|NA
CASSPPGQGSYEQYF
TGTGCCAGCAGCCCCCCGGGACAGGGCTCCTACGAGCAGTACTTC
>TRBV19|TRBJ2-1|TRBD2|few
CASSTSSGVPGNEQFF
TGTGCCAGTAGTACCTCTAGCGGAGTCCCGGGGAATGAGCAGTTCTTC
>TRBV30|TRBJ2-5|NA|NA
CAWSSRTIVETQYF
TGTGCCTGGAGTTCCCGGACTATCGTAGAGACCCAGTACTTC
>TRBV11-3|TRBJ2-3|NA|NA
CASSLNGLMLDTQYF
TGTGCCAGCAGCTTAAACGGACTAATGCTAGATACGCAGTATTTT
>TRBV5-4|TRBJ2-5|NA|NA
CASRQLTDSRPQYF
TGTGCCAGCAGACAGTTGACTGATTCAAGGCCCCAGTACTTC
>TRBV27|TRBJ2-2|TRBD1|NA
CASSLSGQGIGELFF
TGTGCCAGCAGTTTATCTGGACAGGGAATCGGGGAGCTGTTTTTT
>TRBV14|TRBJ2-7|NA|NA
CASSQGRNYEQYF
TGTGCCAGCAGCCAAGGGCGGAACTACGAGCAGTACTTC
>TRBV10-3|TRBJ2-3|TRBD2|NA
CAIKRDTDTQYF
TGTGCCATCAAGCGGGACACAGATACGCAGTATTTT
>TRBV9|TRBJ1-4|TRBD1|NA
CASSRDRELFF
TGTGCCAGCAGCCGGGACAGGGAACTGTTTTTT
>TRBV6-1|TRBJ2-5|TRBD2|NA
CASRLAGGLETQYF
TGTGCCAGCAGACTAGCGGGAGGGCTAGAGACCCAGTACTTC
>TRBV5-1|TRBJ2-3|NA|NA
CASSLAPARSFPDTQYF
TGCGCCAGCAGCTTGGCGCCGGCTCGATCCTTTCCAGATACGCAGTATTTT
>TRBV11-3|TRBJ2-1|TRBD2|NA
CASSGGTYNEQFF
TGTGCCAGCTCGGGGGGAACCTACAATGAGCAGTTCTTC
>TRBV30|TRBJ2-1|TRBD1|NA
CAWTPKPGQGSSEQFF
TGTGCCTGGACCCCCAAGCCGGGACAGGGGTCGAGTGAGCAGTTCTTC
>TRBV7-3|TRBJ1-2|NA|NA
CASSLTGFDGGRANYGYTF
TGTGCCAGCAGCTTAACGGGCTTCGATGGGGGGCGTGCGAACTATGGCTACACCTTC
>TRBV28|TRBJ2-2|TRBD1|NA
CASSYIEGANTGELFF
TGTGCCAGCAGTTACATTGAGGGGGCTAACACCGGGGAGCTGTTTTTT
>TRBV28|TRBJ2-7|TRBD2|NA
CASSTDTSGRSYEQYF
TGTGCCAGCAGTACAGACACTAGCGGCCGCTCCTACGAGCAGTACTTC
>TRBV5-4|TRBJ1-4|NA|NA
CASSPDRGRTNEKLFF
TGTGCCAGCAGCCCCGATAGGGGGAGAACTAATGAAAAACTGTTTTTT
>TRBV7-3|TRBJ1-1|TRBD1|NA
CASSLIGQGARTEAFF
TGTGCCAGCAGCTTAATCGGACAGGGGGCGCGCACTGAAGCTTTCTTT
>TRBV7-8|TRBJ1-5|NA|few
CASSLAGGNQPQHF
TGTGCCAGCAGCTTAGCAGGGGGCAATCAGCCCCAGCATTTT
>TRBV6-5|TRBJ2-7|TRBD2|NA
CASSSSTSVSYEQYF
TGTGCCAGCTCTAGTAGTACTAGCGTCTCCTACGAGCAGTACTTC
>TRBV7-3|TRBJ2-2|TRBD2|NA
CASSSQGLAANTGELFF
TGTGCCAGCAGCTCCCAAGGACTAGCGGCGAACACCGGGGAGCTGTTTTTT
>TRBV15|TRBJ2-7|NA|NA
CATSRDRGSSYEQYF
TGTGCCACCAGCAGAGATCGGGGAAGCTCCTACGAGCAGTACTTC
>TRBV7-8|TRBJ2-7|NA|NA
CASRRGRSSYEQYF
TGTGCCAGCAGGCGCGGACGATCCTCCTACGAGCAGTACTTC
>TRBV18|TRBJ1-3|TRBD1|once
CASSPSTGAGGNTIYF
TGTGCCAGCTCACCCTCGACAGGGGCCGGCGGAAACACCATATATTTT
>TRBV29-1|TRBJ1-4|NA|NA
CSVEKGGGAGEKLFF
TGCAGCGTTGAAAAGGGCGGGGGCGCTGGTGAAAAACTGTTTTTT